These 15 T cell receptor beta chains share one sample of origin, sequenced in a study of T cell responses to AZD1222 COVID-19 vaccine. Using immunoSEQ multiplex PCR, the repertoire was profiled, and TCRdb retains in-frame clones only, with some absent. The table lists approximately 120,000 clones, around nine tenths of them singletons. The material sequenced was peripheral blood, taken on day 0 of AZD1222 vaccination. The receptors stem from an adult in good health.

This chain uses TRBV7-2 with TRBJ2-7; TRBD2 agrees at 7 bases. CDR1 and CDR2 from the germline V gene are SGHTA and FQGNSA. This CDR3 is built from 13 residues. J gave up 4 bases and V 5 bases, and 5 bases lay outside the gene matches. The CDR3 is CASSTGLMYEQYF. DNA of the CDR3: TGTGCCAGCAGCACGGGACTAATGTACGAGCAGTACTTC.

This rearrangement joins TRBV7-8 to TRBJ1-3; D might be TRBD1 (5 bases). In germline, CDR1 is SGHVS, CDR2 FQNEAQ. The V end lost 2 bases, the J end lost 4 bases, and 15 bases lay between the germline ends. The length of the CDR3 is 16 residues. In DNA, the CDR3 is TGTGCCAGCAGCTTACGGGCAGGGTCGGCGGGAAACACCATATATTTT. Translating gives CASSLRAGSAGNTIYF.

The chain has TRBV27 and TRBJ2-2; possible D gene TRBD2, 7 bases. Trimming left V 4 bases short and J 9 bases short, with 12 bases between. The CDR3 is made up of 13 amino acids. Germline V gene data show CDR1 as MNHEY and CDR2 as SMNVEV (reference sequence). CDR3 sequence: CASSYAGARELFF. The CDR3 nucleotides are TGTGCCAGCAGTTATGCGGGGGCCAGGGAGCTGTTTTTT.

With respect to this clone: Different DNA sequences within this sample yield the same CDR3. J is TRBJ1-5 and V is TRBV28; D is unresolved. This CDR3 is 13 amino acids long. Germline loops: CDR1 MDHEN, CDR2 SYDVKM. V shed 5 bases and J shed 3 bases, with 8 bases lying between them. CDR3 region: CASSGMDNQPQHF. For the CDR3, the DNA is TGTGCCAGCAGTGGGATGGACAATCAGCCCCAGCATTTT.

V gene TRBV12-5 combines with J gene TRBJ2-1, with D possibly being TRBD1 (5 bases). The CDR3 sequence is 13 residues long. Trimming cost V 6 bases and J 5 bases, with 11 bases left between them. Per germline, CDR1 LGHNT and CDR2 FRNRAP. Here the CDR3 reads CASGLDNNNEQFF. DNA of the CDR3: TGTGCTAGTGGCCTGGACAACAACAATGAGCAGTTCTTC.

V is TRBV19 and J is TRBJ1-1; no clear D gene. Germline CDR1 reads LNHDA; CDR2 reads SQIVND (reference sequence). The V end was cut by 0 bases, the J end by 2 bases, with 16 bases between. This CDR3 is 17 amino acids long. CDR3 DNA sequence: TGTGCCAGTAGTATAGATCCCCCGGGGATCGGCAACACTGAAGCTTTCTTT. Its protein product is CASSIDPPGIGNTEAFF. The variable domain in full, completed from reference TRBV19 and TRBJ1-1, reads DGGITQSPKYLFRKEGQNVTLSCEQNLNHDAMYWYRQDPGQGLRLIYYSQIVNDFQKGDIAEGYSVSREKKESFPLTVTSAQKNPTAFYLCASSIDPPGIGNTEAFFGQGTRLTVV.

This chain uses TRBV12-3 or TRBV12-4 with TRBJ1-5; no definite D call. Trimming cost V 3 bases and J 11 bases, with 11 bases left between them. CDR3 size: 12 residues. The CDR3 reads CASSFRGIAQHF. The CDR3 nucleotides read TGTGCCAGCAGTTTCCGAGGGATCGCCCAGCATTTT.

This chain links TRBV24-1 with TRBJ2-2; 13 bases fit TRBD2. Trimming at V came to 3 bases and at J to 3 bases, leaving 0 bases not matched to a gene. The CDR3 has 16 amino acids. Looked up from germline, CDR1 is KGHDR and CDR2 is SFDVKD. CDR3 region: CATSDGLAGDTGELFF. CDR3 DNA sequence: TGTGCCACCAGTGATGGACTAGCGGGAGACACCGGGGAGCTGTTTTTT.

The chain recombines TRBV6-1 with TRBJ1-2; D gene uncertain. Germline lookup yields CDR1 MNHNS and CDR2 SASEGT. The CDR3 runs to 13 residues. V lost 3 bases to trimming and J lost 1 base, with 6 bases between them. This CDR3 is CASSERVNYGYTF. CDR3 nucleotides: TGTGCCAGCAGTGAGAGGGTTAACTATGGCTACACCTTC.

This sequence joins TRBV12-3 or TRBV12-4 and TRBJ1-4; D remains unclear. This CDR3 spans 13 amino acids. V was clipped by 5 bases and J by 3 bases, with 7 bases between them. The CDR3 nucleotides read TGTGCCAGCAGTCCAGATCCTAATGAAAAACTGTTTTTT. This codes for CASSPDPNEKLFF.

V gene TRBV7-8 combines with J gene TRBJ1-3; D not certain. V was cut by 7 bases and J by 0 bases, with 7 bases left in between. CDR3 length: 13 amino acids. Germline-derived CDR1 and CDR2 are SGHVS and FQNEAQ. CDR3 sequence (DNA): TGTGCCAGCAAGGGCCTCTCTGGAAACACCATATATTTT. Translation: CASKGLSGNTIYF.

The J gene is TRBJ1-1, the V gene TRBV28; possibly TRBD1 for D (5 bases). The CDR3 loop spans 12 amino acids. CDR1 is MDHEN, CDR2 SYDVKM, per germline. Trimming took 4 bases from V and 11 from J, leaving 14 bases between them. The CDR3 nucleotides are TGTGCCAGCAGTTCCGGGACCGTCGGGGCTTTCTTT. Amino acids: CASSSGTVGAFF.

This clone was found a few times. CDR3: CASSQVGDRIDEQYF. CDR3 sequence (DNA): TGTGCCAGCAGCCAAGTAGGGGACAGGATCGACGAGCAGTACTTC. The chain couples TRBV3-1 (or the pseudogene TRBV3-2) to TRBJ2-7, with TRBD1 identical over 8 bases. The CDR3 consists of 15 residues. The germline gives CDR1 LGHDT, CDR2 YNNKEL (reference sequence). V was clipped by 1 base and J by 5 bases; unmatched bases: 7.

The chain combines TRBV27 with TRBJ1-4; the D is unclear. Germline assignment: CDR1 MNHEY and CDR2 SMNVEV (reference sequence). This CDR3 spans 16 amino acids. The V end lost 5 bases, the J end lost 7 bases, and 20 bases lay between the germline ends. The CDR3 DNA reads as TGTGCCAGCAGTACACTCGGACCCGGGTCCCTTGAAAAACTGTTTTTT. Protein: CASSTLGPGSLEKLFF.

The chain couples TRBV19 to TRBJ2-7, with 11 bases identical to TRBD2. J was trimmed by 0 bases and V by 5 bases; bases with no gene match: 3. The CDR3 length is 15 residues. Germline lookup yields CDR1 LNHDA and CDR2 SQIVND (reference sequence). This CDR3 is CASSPSGGSSYEQYF. CDR3 in DNA: TGTGCCAGTAGTCCTAGCGGGGGGTCCTCCTACGAGCAGTACTTC.